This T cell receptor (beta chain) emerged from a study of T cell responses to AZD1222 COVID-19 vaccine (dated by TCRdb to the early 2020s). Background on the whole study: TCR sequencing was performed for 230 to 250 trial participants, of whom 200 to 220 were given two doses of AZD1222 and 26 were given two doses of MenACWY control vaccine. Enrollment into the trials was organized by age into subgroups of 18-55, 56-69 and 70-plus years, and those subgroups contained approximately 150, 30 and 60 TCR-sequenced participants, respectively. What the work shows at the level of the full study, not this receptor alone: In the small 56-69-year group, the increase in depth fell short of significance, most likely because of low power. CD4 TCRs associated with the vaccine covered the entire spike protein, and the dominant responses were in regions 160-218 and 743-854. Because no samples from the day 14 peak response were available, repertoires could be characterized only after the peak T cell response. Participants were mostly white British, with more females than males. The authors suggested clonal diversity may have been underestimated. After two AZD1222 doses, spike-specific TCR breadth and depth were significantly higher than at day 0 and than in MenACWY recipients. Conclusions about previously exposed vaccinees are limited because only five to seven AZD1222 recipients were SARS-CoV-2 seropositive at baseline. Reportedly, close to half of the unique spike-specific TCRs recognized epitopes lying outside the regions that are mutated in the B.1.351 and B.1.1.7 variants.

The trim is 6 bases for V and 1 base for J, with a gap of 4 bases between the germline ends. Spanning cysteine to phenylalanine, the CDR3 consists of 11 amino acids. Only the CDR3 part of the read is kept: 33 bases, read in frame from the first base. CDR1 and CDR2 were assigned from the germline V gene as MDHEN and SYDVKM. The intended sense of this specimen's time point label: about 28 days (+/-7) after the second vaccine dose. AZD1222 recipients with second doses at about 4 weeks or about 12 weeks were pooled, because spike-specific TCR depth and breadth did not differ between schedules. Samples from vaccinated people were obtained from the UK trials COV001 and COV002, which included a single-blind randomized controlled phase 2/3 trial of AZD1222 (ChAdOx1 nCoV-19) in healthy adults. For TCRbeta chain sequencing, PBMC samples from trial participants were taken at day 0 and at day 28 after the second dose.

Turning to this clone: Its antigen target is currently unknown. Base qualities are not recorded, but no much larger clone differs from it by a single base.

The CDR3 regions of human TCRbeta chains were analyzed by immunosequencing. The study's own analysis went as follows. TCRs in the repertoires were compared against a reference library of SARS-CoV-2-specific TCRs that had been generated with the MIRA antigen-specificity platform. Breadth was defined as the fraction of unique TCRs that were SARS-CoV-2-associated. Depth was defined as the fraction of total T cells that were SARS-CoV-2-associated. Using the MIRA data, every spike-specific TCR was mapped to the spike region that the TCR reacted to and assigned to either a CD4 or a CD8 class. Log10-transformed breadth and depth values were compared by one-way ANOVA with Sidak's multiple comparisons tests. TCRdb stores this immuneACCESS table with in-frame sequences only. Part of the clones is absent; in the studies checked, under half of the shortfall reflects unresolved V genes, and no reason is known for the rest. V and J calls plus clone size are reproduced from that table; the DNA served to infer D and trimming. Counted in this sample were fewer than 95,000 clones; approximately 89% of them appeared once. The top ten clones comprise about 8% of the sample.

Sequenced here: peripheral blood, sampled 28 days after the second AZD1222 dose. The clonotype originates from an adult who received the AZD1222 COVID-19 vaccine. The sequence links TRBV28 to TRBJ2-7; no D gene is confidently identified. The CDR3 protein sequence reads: CASRNSYEQYF. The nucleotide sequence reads TGTGCCAGCAGGAATTCCTACGAGCAGTACTTC.